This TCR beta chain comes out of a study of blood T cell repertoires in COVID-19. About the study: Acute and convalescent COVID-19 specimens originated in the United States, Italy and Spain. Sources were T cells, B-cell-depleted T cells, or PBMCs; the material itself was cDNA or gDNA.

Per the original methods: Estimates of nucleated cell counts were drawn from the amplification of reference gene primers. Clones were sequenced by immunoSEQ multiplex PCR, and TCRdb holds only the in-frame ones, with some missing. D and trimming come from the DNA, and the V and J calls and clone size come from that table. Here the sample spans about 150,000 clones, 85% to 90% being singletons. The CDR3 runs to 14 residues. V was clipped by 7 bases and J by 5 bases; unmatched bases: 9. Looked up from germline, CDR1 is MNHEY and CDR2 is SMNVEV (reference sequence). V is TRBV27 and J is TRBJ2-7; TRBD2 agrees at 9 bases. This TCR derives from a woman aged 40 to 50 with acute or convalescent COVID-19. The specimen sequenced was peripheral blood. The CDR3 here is CASNLAGGQHEQYF. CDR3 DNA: TGTGCCAGCAATCTGGCGGGGGGGCAGCACGAGCAGTACTTC.